A single sample gave rise to the 17 T cell receptor beta chains below, sequenced in a study of CD8 T cells in Susac syndrome. A quantity of about 0.45 to 1 ug RNA underwent reverse transcription using random hexamers. One entry per CDR3 protein results from TCRdb running MiXCR on the immunoSEQ multiplex PCR reads. The sample lists 100,000 to 150,000 distinct CDR3 sequences, more than 90% occurring once. Sequenced material: CD4+ T cells from PBMCs. These receptors were taken from a human donor in good health.

This chain joins TRBV19 and TRBJ2-5, with D perhaps matching TRBD2 (6 bases). Germline assignment: CDR1 LNHDA and CDR2 SQIVND (reference sequence). Trimming took off 5 bases at V and 5 bases at J, with 9 bases between the two ends. The CDR3 extends over 12 amino acids. The CDR3: CASSESGETQYF. In nucleotides, the CDR3 is TGTGCCAGTAGTGAGAGCGGGGAGACCCAGTACTTC.

This rearrangement joins TRBV12-3 or TRBV12-4 to TRBJ2-3; 8 bases are shared with TRBD2. The CDR3 totals 15 residues. With V trimmed by 3 bases and J by 2 bases, 4 bases remained unmatched. The CDR3 protein is CASSLAGGLTDTQYF. CDR3 nucleotides: TGTGCCAGCAGTTTGGCGGGAGGCCTCACAGATACGCAGTATTTT.

The chain joins TRBV28 to TRBJ2-1; D uncertain. V was shortened by 3 bases and J by 15 bases, with 15 bases between the two germline ends. The CDR3 loop spans 12 amino acids. Germline assignment: CDR1 MDHEN and CDR2 SYDVKM. This chain's CDR3 is CASSLGQDRRFF. The DNA for the CDR3 is TGTGCCAGCAGTTTGGGCCAAGATCGGAGGTTCTTC.

V usage is TRBV6-1 and J usage is TRBJ1-1, with TRBD1 matching over 7 bases. J was trimmed by 4 bases and V by 6 bases; bases with no gene match: 17. CDR1 and CDR2 (germline): MNHNS, SASEGT. The CDR3 has 17 amino acids. The chain's CDR3 is CASSPGQLFSRATEAFF. In DNA, the CDR3 is TGTGCCAGCAGCCCGGGACAGCTTTTTTCTAGGGCCACTGAAGCTTTCTTT.

The chain uses TRBV18 and TRBJ2-5; 12 nucleotides match TRBD2. The CDR3 extends over 17 amino acids. With 2 bases clipped from V and 5 bases from J, the junction kept 9 bases outside the gene matches. The germline V gene encodes CDR1 KGHSH and CDR2 LQKENI. The DNA for the CDR3 is TGTGCCAGCTCACCAAGGGCTAGCGGGAGGGCCGCGGAGACCCAGTACTTC. Encoded protein: CASSPRASGRAAETQYF.

The chain joins TRBV6-1 to TRBJ2-7; 9 bases agree with TRBD2. J lost 1 base, V lost 6 bases, and 7 bases had no gene match. The CDR3 totals 15 residues. CDR1 and CDR2 (germline): MNHNS, SASEGT. In DNA, the CDR3 is TGTGCCAGCAGATATAGGACTAGCGAGTCCTACGAGCAGTACTTC. As protein: CASRYRTSESYEQYF.

In this sample, this clonotype turned up a few times. J is TRBJ2-7 and V is TRBV4-1; 8 positions match TRBD2. After removal of 1 base from V and 1 base from J, the junction contained 6 bases not matched to a gene. This CDR3 has 16 residues. Germline V gene lookup returns CDR1 MGHRA and CDR2 YSYEKL. The CDR3, as DNA: TGCGCCAGCAGCCAAGGGGGCGGGAGGAAGTCCTACGAGCAGTACTTC. Protein sequence: CASSQGGGRKSYEQYF.

V is TRBV18 and J is TRBJ2-1, with TRBD1 matching 10 bases. The germline CDR1 and CDR2 sequences are KGHSH and LQKENI. V shed 6 bases and J 8 bases; nucleotides not matched to a gene: 10. This CDR3 contains 15 residues. The CDR3 DNA is TGTGCCAGCTCCCCTCGCCGGGACAGGGGCTATGAGCAGTTCTTC. It specifies CASSPRRDRGYEQFF.

The chain has TRBV29-1 and TRBJ1-5, with TRBD1 identical over 9 bases. V shed 6 bases and J 5 bases; nucleotides not matched to a gene: 5. The germline V gene encodes CDR1 SQVTM and CDR2 ANQGSEA. The CDR3 has 13 residues. The CDR3 DNA reads as TGCAGCGTGGGGGGACAGGGACATCAGCCCCAGCATTTT. This sequence encodes CSVGGQGHQPQHF.

This chain joins TRBV7-9 and TRBJ1-2; 12 nucleotides line up with TRBD1. Germline V gene data show CDR1 as SEHNR and CDR2 as FQNEAQ (reference sequence). The CDR3 consists of 15 residues. V dropped 5 bases and J dropped 6; count of bases not matched to a gene: 7. The CDR3 coding sequence is TGTGCCAGCAGCCGCCGGGACAGGGGGCGAGATGGCTACACCTTC. It translates to CASSRRDRGRDGYTF.

The chain couples TRBV29-1 to TRBJ1-2; D not certain. CDR3 length: 11 amino acids. Looked up from germline, CDR1 is SQVTM and CDR2 is ANQGSEA. Trimming stripped 5 bases from V and 6 bases from J, with 10 bases between. The CDR3 here is CSVKIEDGYTF. CDR3 in DNA: TGCAGCGTTAAGATCGAGGATGGCTACACCTTC.

The chain joins TRBV7-2 to TRBJ2-2; possible D gene TRBD2, 6 bases. Trimming pared 5 bases from V and 3 bases from J, leaving 13 bases between. The CDR3 totals 15 residues. Looked up from germline, CDR1 is SGHTA and CDR2 is FQGNSA. This CDR3 is CASSPEAGYTGELFF. The CDR3 DNA reads as TGTGCCAGCAGCCCCGAGGCGGGATACACCGGGGAGCTGTTTTTT.

The chain couples TRBV5-1 to TRBJ1-2; no clear D. This CDR3 has 14 residues. Germline values: CDR1 SGHRS, CDR2 YFSETQ. Trimming left V 6 bases short and J 0 bases short, with 12 bases between. The CDR3 sequence: CASMTDPSNYGYTF. The CDR3 DNA sequence: TGCGCCAGCATGACGGACCCGTCTAACTATGGCTACACCTTC.

The V and J genes are TRBV2 and TRBJ1-3; D uncertain. The CDR3 sequence is 13 residues long. Between the trimmed V and J ends, which lost 8 bases and 8 bases, there was a span of 16 bases. Germline V gives CDR1 SNHLY, CDR2 FYNNEI. The CDR3 nucleotides are TGTGCCAGCTCGCGGCAGAAATGGGACACCATATATTTT. It yields the protein CASSRQKWDTIYF.

The rearrangement links TRBV6-5 to TRBJ2-7, with D possibly matching TRBD1 (6 bases). Germline V gives CDR1 MNHEY, CDR2 SVGAGI. The germline V and J ends were trimmed by 6 bases and 2 bases, with 17 bases remaining between them. The CDR3 length is 15 residues. DNA of the CDR3: TGTGCCAGCAGCCAGGGGCCAACTCTCACCTACGAGCAGTACTTC. The encoded protein is CASSQGPTLTYEQYF.

V and J are TRBV27 and TRBJ2-1, with TRBD2 as a possible D gene (6 bases). The V end was cut by 6 bases, the J end by 11 bases, with 17 bases between. The CDR3 runs to 13 residues. Germline V CDR1 and CDR2: MNHEY, SMNVEV (reference sequence). The CDR3: CASSPGGSAKQFF. The CDR3 bases are TGTGCCAGCAGCCCCGGGGGTAGCGCCAAGCAGTTCTTC.

The chain joins TRBV5-1 to TRBJ2-5; D unresolved. This CDR3 contains 14 residues. V was pared by 0 bases and J by 5 bases, with 11 bases between. CDR1 SGHRS and CDR2 YFSETQ come from the germline V gene. This CDR3 reads CASSLGPGLETQYF. The CDR3 DNA follows: TGCGCCAGCAGCTTGGGGCCGGGTCTGGAGACCCAGTACTTC.